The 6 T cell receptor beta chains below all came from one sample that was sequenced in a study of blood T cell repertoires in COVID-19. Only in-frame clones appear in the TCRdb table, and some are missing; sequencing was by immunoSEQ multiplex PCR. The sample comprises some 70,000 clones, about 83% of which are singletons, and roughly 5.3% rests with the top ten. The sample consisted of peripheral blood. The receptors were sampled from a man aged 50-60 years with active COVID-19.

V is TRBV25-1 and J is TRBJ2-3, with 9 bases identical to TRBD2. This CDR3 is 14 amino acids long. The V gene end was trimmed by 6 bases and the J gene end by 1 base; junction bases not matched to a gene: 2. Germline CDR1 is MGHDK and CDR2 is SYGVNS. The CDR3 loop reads CASSSGGRTDTQYF. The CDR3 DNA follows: TGTGCCAGCAGCAGCGGGGGGCGCACAGATACGCAGTATTTT. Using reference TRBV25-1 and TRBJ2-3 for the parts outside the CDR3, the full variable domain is EADIYQTPRYLVIGTGKKITLECSQTMGHDKMYWYQQDPGMELHLIHYSYGVNSTEKGDLSSESTVSRIRTEHFPLTLESARPSHTSQYLCASSSGGRTDTQYFGPGTRLTVL.

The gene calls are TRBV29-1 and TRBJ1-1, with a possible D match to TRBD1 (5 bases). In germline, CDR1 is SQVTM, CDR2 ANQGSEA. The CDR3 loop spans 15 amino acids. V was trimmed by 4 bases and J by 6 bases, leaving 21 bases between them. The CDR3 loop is CSVGEGVNLLSEAFF. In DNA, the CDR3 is TGCAGCGTTGGGGAAGGGGTTAACCTGTTGTCTGAAGCTTTCTTT.

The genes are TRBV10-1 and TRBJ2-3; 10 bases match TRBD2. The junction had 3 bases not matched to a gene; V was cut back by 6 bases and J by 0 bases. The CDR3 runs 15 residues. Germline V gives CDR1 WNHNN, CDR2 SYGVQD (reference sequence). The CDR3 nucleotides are TGCGCCAGCAGCCAGCGGGGGGGCAGCACAGATACGCAGTATTTT. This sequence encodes CASSQRGGSTDTQYF.

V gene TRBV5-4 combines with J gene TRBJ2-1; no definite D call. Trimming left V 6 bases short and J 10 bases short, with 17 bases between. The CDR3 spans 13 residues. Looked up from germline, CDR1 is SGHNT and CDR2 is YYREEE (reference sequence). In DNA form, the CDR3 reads TGTGCCAGCACATCCACGACTTTTGGGGAGCAGTTCTTC. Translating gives CASTSTTFGEQFF.

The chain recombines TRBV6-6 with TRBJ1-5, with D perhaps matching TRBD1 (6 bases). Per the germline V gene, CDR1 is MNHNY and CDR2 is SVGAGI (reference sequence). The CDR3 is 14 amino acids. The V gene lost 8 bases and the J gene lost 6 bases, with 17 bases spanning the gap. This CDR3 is CASFSGTLAQPQHF. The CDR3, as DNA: TGTGCCAGCTTTTCCGGGACACTGGCTCAGCCCCAGCATTTT.

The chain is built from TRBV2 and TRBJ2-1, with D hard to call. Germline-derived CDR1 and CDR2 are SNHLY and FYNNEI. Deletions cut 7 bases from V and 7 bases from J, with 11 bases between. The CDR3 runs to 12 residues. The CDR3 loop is CASTNDWNEQFF. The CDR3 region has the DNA TGTGCCAGCACCAACGACTGGAATGAGCAGTTCTTC. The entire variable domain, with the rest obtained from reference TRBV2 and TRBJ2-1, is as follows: EPEVTQTPSHQVTQMGQEVILRCVPISNHLYFYWYRQILGQKVEFLVSFYNNEISEKSEIFDDQFSVERPDGSNFTLKIRSTKLEDSAMYFCASTNDWNEQFFGPGTRLTVL.